One TCR beta chain is described in this entry. This entry comes from a study of graft-versus-host responses after intestinal transplantation. Study in general: Anti-thymocyte globulin was used for induction in all recipients, who then took tacrolimus and steroids for 3 to 4 years. Findings and caveats of the study: Detected in recipient marrow were GvH clones, some of which were first observed in ileum or blood.

The study plated about 200,000 CFSE-labeled responders with about 200,000 irradiated, violet-dye-labeled stimulators. Dividing CFSE-low CD3+CD4+ and CD3+CD8+ responders were isolated by sorting after the reaction. Produced via immunoSEQ multiplex PCR; TCRdb's table is partial and in-frame only. Of 21,000 or so clones listed, around 56% are singletons. Germline CDR1 and CDR2: SGHNT and YYREEE (reference sequence). V dropped 4 bases and J dropped 7; count of bases not matched to a gene: 9. The CDR3 consists of 14 residues. Specimen: alloreactive CD4+ T cells from a mixed lymphocyte reaction culture, collected before intestinal transplant. Subset given: CFSE-low proliferating T cells sorted from approximately six-day pre-transplant mixed lymphocyte reaction (GvH or HvG direction). This TCR came from a human patient who received an intestinal transplant. The chain links TRBV5-4 to TRBJ2-7, with 9 bases aligning to TRBD1. The CDR3 sequence: CASSTDRGRGEQYF. CDR3 DNA sequence: TGTGCCAGCAGCACGGACAGGGGCCGAGGAGAGCAGTACTTC.